Below are 26 T cell receptor beta chains sequenced from a single sample in a study of T cell repertoires in cytomegalovirus infection. MiXCR, run by TCRdb on the reads, gives a single entry per CDR3 protein. Among approximately 910,000 distinct CDR3 sequences listed, around 29% were seen once. These TCRs' antigens remain unknown. This specimen was cultured CD8+ T cells from PBMCs, taken from culture after CMV antigen stimulation. Receptors originate from a human donor in good health (CMV status not recorded). Some clones in this sample may be carry-over from other donors' samples.

The chain uses TRBV15 and TRBJ1-5, with D uncertain. The CDR3 is 15 amino acids. The germline CDR1 and CDR2 sequences are LNHNV and YYDKDF (reference sequence). Trimming removed 2 bases from V and 2 bases from J, with 10 bases in between. CDR3 sequence (DNA): TGTGCCACCAGCAGATCGACCGCAGGCAATCAGCCCCAGCATTTT. This encodes CATSRSTAGNQPQHF. Together with reference TRBV15 and TRBJ1-5, the CDR3 gives the full variable domain: DAMVIQNPRYQVTQFGKPVTLSCSQTLNHNVMYWYQQKSSQAPKLLFHYYDKDFNNEADTPDNFQSRRPNTSFCFLDIRSPGLGDTAMYLCATSRSTAGNQPQHFGDGTRLSIL.

The chain employs TRBV15 and TRBJ2-3, with 14 bases fitting TRBD2. This CDR3 contains 18 residues. Germline V gene lookup returns CDR1 LNHNV and CDR2 YYDKDF (reference sequence). V lost 6 bases, J lost 4 bases, and 12 bases stayed unmatched. CDR3 amino acids: CATRMGWGLAGVSDTQYF. The CDR3, as DNA: TGTGCCACCAGGATGGGATGGGGACTAGCGGGGGTTTCAGATACGCAGTATTTT.

This clonotype was detected many times. V and J are TRBV7-8 and TRBJ1-2, with a tentative D call TRBD1 (5 bases). The CDR3 is 17 amino acids. V shed 0 bases and J shed 4 bases, with 18 bases lying between them. Germline V gene lookup returns CDR1 SGHVS and CDR2 FQNEAQ. DNA for the CDR3: TGTGCCAGCAGCTTAGCTCCCCTTCGGGGGGAGGCCTATGGCTACACCTTC. It translates to CASSLAPLRGEAYGYTF.

This clonotype was detected only a few times. This chain joins TRBV14 and TRBJ2-1; D may be TRBD1 (5 bases). Germline CDR1 is SGHDN and CDR2 is FVKESK. The germline V and J ends were trimmed by 2 bases and 8 bases, with 13 bases remaining between them. This CDR3 is 14 amino acids long. CDR3 in amino acids: CASSQQPGWDEQFF. For the CDR3, the DNA is TGTGCCAGCAGCCAACAACCAGGGTGGGATGAGCAGTTCTTC.

A few counts support this clonotype. This CDR3 reads CASSFLAPGGELFF. The CDR3 DNA follows: TGTGCCAGCAGTTTTTTGGCCCCGGGCGGGGAGCTGTTTTTT. V is TRBV12-3 or TRBV12-4 and J is TRBJ2-2; D is uncertain. The CDR3 is 14 amino acids. Trimming took 3 bases from V and 7 from J, leaving 12 bases between them.

The table lists this clonotype with many counts. The rearrangement joins TRBV12-3 or TRBV12-4 to TRBJ1-2; D call uncertain. This CDR3 region has 18 residues. V was shortened by 5 bases and J by 3 bases, with 25 bases between the two germline ends. Here the CDR3 reads CASSLGPEARRSDYGYTF. The CDR3 DNA is TGTGCCAGCAGTCTAGGCCCTGAGGCCCGTCGGTCTGACTATGGCTACACCTTC.

The chain uses TRBV4-1 and TRBJ1-5, with D possibly matching TRBD1 (6 bases). CDR1 is MGHRA and CDR2 is YSYEKL in the germline V gene. V was pared by 0 bases and J by 5 bases, with 17 bases between. The CDR3 is made up of 17 amino acids. This CDR3 is CASSQDWLGAGDQPQHF. DNA for the CDR3: TGCGCCAGCAGCCAAGATTGGCTCGGGGCAGGGGATCAGCCCCAGCATTTT.

The chain joins TRBV7-9 to TRBJ1-5; 8 bases agree with TRBD1. The V segment lost 5 bases and the J segment 0 bases; nucleotides outside the gene matches: 9. Germline CDR1 reads SEHNR; CDR2 reads FQNEAQ (reference sequence). CDR3 length equals 17 residues. CDR3 in DNA: TGTGCCAGCAGCCGGTCAGGACAGGGATATAGCAATCAGCCCCAGCATTTT. Translating gives CASSRSGQGYSNQPQHF.

This clonotype occurred a few times. This chain links TRBV7-9 with TRBJ2-4; D may match TRBD1 or TRBD2 (5 bases each). CDR1 is SEHNR and CDR2 is FQNEAQ in the germline V gene (reference sequence). The V end lost 0 bases, the J end lost 1 base, and 13 bases lay between the germline ends. The CDR3 has 17 residues. The CDR3: CASSLAGRDRAKNIQYF. Here the CDR3 DNA reads TGTGCCAGCAGCTTAGCGGGAAGGGACCGGGCCAAAAACATTCAGTACTTC.

The gene calls are TRBV7-9 and TRBJ2-5; the D gene is possibly TRBD2 (6 bases). Trimming stripped 6 bases from V and 2 bases from J, with 16 bases between. Germline CDR1 and CDR2: SEHNR and FQNEAQ (reference sequence). The CDR3 totals 15 residues. Here the CDR3 reads CASSATGLQQETQYF. The CDR3 nucleotides are TGTGCCAGCAGTGCCACGGGACTTCAACAAGAGACCCAGTACTTC.

This clonotype was seen a few times. The chain uses TRBV7-6 and TRBJ2-1; 7 nucleotides line up with TRBD2. The length of the CDR3 is 15 residues. Germline V lookup: CDR1 SGHVS, CDR2 FNYEAQ. V was pared by 4 bases and J by 1 base, with 4 bases of the junction left unmatched. The CDR3 reads CASSWLAASYNEQFF. The DNA for the CDR3 is TGTGCCAGCAGCTGGCTAGCGGCTTCCTACAATGAGCAGTTCTTC.

The rearrangement joins TRBV2 to TRBJ2-7; D possibly matches TRBD1 or TRBD2 (5 bases each). V was cut by 3 bases and J by 1 base, with 16 bases left in between. The length of the CDR3 is 16 residues. Germline loops: CDR1 SNHLY, CDR2 FYNNEI. The CDR3 reads CASSDPSGTGSYEQYF. CDR3 sequence (DNA): TGTGCCAGCAGTGATCCCTCCGGGACCGGGTCCTACGAGCAGTACTTC.

The chain uses TRBV6-8 and TRBJ2-3; either TRBD1 or TRBD2 may fit D (5 bases each). The CDR3 spans 14 residues. Deletions cut 2 bases from V and 6 bases from J, with 12 bases between. Germline V gene sequence: CDR1 MNHGY, CDR2 SAAAGT. CDR3 amino acids: CASSYLRGADTQYF. CDR3 bases: TGTGCCAGCAGTTACCTGCGAGGGGCCGATACGCAGTATTTT.

The rearrangement joins TRBV6-4 to TRBJ1-2, with a possible D match to TRBD1 (5 bases). The germline gives CDR1 MRHNA, CDR2 SNTAGT. The V end was cut by 2 bases, the J end by 7 bases, with 8 bases between. This CDR3 spans 12 amino acids. The CDR3 nucleotides read TGTGCCAGCAGTGACGCAGGGTTTGGCTACACCTTC. Translation: CASSDAGFGYTF.

The chain has TRBV29-1 and TRBJ2-3; 8 bases fit TRBD2. The CDR3 has 16 amino acids. CDR1 SQVTM and CDR2 ANQGSEA come from the germline V gene. The V gene end was trimmed by 1 base and the J gene end by 4 bases; junction bases not matched to a gene: 10. This CDR3 is CSVEGSSGPKADTQYF. The CDR3 region has the DNA TGCAGCGTTGAAGGGTCTAGCGGGCCCAAGGCAGATACGCAGTATTTT.

The chain is built from TRBV29-1 and TRBJ2-7; no clear D. Germline V lookup: CDR1 SQVTM, CDR2 ANQGSEA. The CDR3 runs to 13 residues. Between the trimmed V and J ends, which lost 5 bases and 1 base, there was a span of 12 bases. The CDR3 nucleotides are TGCAGCGTTCTCGGGCCCCATTCCTACGAGCAGTACGTC. Protein product: CSVLGPHSYEQYV.

The rearrangement joins TRBV7-9 to TRBJ1-4, with 7 bases that match TRBD1. Looked up from germline, CDR1 is SEHNR and CDR2 is FQNEAQ (reference sequence). This CDR3 has 16 amino acids. J gave up 11 bases and V 2 bases, and 14 bases lay outside the gene matches. The CDR3 DNA reads as TGTGCCAGCAGCTTAATATGGGACAGCGGCCCTGGGAAACTGTTTTTT. Its protein is CASSLIWDSGPGKLFF.

This clonotype was picked up many times. V is TRBV7-2 and J is TRBJ2-7; 8 nucleotides line up with TRBD2. V lost 3 bases to trimming and J lost 6 bases; unmatched junction nucleotides: 4. Germline V gene data show CDR1 as SGHTA and CDR2 as FQGNSA. This CDR3 is 13 amino acids long. The CDR3 DNA reads TGTGCCAGCAGCTTTGCGGGGGGCTTCGAGCAGTACGTC. It is translated as CASSFAGGFEQYV.

The chain uses TRBV7-6 and TRBJ1-1; no firm D call. Trimming cost V 1 base and J 8 bases, with 11 bases left between them. Germline V gene lookup returns CDR1 SGHVS and CDR2 FNYEAQ. The length of the CDR3 is 13 residues. This chain's CDR3 is CASSLDQRVEAFF. The CDR3 region has the DNA TGTGCCAGCAGCTTAGACCAACGGGTAGAAGCTTTCTTT.

There are a few counts of this clonotype. The chain combines TRBV11-2 with TRBJ2-7; 11 bases are shared with TRBD1. CDR3 length equals 15 residues. Looked up from germline, CDR1 is SGHAT and CDR2 is FQNNGV. After removal of 6 bases from V and 1 base from J, the junction contained 5 bases not matched to a gene. Written as DNA, the CDR3 is TGTGCCAGCAGTTCCGGGACAGGGGGTTCCTACGAGCAGTACGTC. Encoded protein: CASSSGTGGSYEQYV.

This clonotype was recorded many times. The chain is built from TRBV7-2 and TRBJ2-3; D tentatively reads TRBD1 or TRBD2 (5 bases each). V lost 5 bases, J lost 0 bases, and 12 bases lay in between. The CDR3 has 15 residues. The germline gives CDR1 SGHTA, CDR2 FQGNSA. CDR3 DNA sequence: TGTGCCAGCAGCGTAGGGACGGTTAGCACAGATACGCAGTATTTT. This gives the protein CASSVGTVSTDTQYF.

The chain combines TRBV3-1 with TRBJ2-1; 9 bases agree with TRBD1. V lost 0 bases, J lost 6 bases, and 6 bases stayed unmatched. The CDR3 is 16 residues long. Germline CDR1 reads LGHDT; CDR2 reads YNNKEL (reference sequence). This CDR3 is CASSQDRGQGLNEQFF. Here the CDR3 DNA reads TGTGCCAGCAGCCAAGATAGAGGACAGGGGCTCAATGAGCAGTTCTTC.

This clonotype came up many times. The rearrangement links TRBV7-9 to TRBJ2-1, with D perhaps TRBD2 (7 bases). Germline V gene lookup returns CDR1 SEHNR and CDR2 FQNEAQ (reference sequence). V shed 4 bases and J shed 4 bases, with 14 bases lying between them. CDR3 size: 15 residues. CDR3 in DNA: TGTGCCAGCAGCTCCGCGGGGGCAGGGTACAATGAGCAGTTCTTC. This sequence encodes CASSSAGAGYNEQFF.

The chain couples TRBV6-2 or TRBV6-3 to TRBJ2-5; 7 bases agree with TRBD2. The CDR3 is 16 amino acids. The germline CDR1 and CDR2 sequences are MNHEY and SVGEGT. Trimming took 5 bases from V and 2 from J; bases not matched to a gene: 11. The CDR3 DNA reads TGTGCCAGCAGTGCTCGGCGGGGGTCGTTTCAAGAGACCCAGTACTTC. Residues: CASSARRGSFQETQYF.

The chain carries TRBV4-1 and TRBJ1-6; D is uncertain. The CDR3 contains 13 residues. Germline lookup yields CDR1 MGHRA and CDR2 YSYEKL. V lost 1 base, J lost 10 bases, and 8 bases lay in between. The CDR3 sequence: CASSQAGDSPLHF. The CDR3 nucleotides read TGCGCCAGCAGCCAAGCGGGAGACTCACCCCTCCACTTT.

This clonotype was picked up a small number of times. The chain carries TRBV7-8 and TRBJ1-1; D is perhaps TRBD1 (6 bases). The germline gives CDR1 SGHVS, CDR2 FQNEAQ. V was shortened by 0 bases and J by 3 bases, with 14 bases between the two germline ends. CDR3 size: 16 residues. The CDR3 reads CASSLAVGGGDTEAFF. Written as DNA, the CDR3 is TGTGCCAGCAGCTTAGCGGTAGGAGGGGGGGACACTGAAGCTTTCTTT.